What follows are 28 T cell receptor beta chains derived from one specimen sequenced in a study of PD-L1 blockade in urothelial cancer. The table came from immunoSEQ multiplex PCR; TCRdb's copy has only in-frame clones and leaves some out. The sample shows 55,000 to 70,000 clones, almost 85% of them seen only once. The specimen was PBMCs, collected around atezolizumab (anti-PD-L1) treatment. The receptors were sampled from a man between 65 and 85 years old with urothelial cancer.

The genes are TRBV6-4 and TRBJ2-3; D possibly corresponds to TRBD1 (6 bases). The CDR3 sequence is 13 residues long. Per germline, CDR1 MRHNA and CDR2 SNTAGT. Trimming left V 4 bases short and J 5 bases short, with 10 bases between. CDR3 protein: CASSVEGEDTQYF. DNA for the CDR3: TGTGCCAGCAGTGTAGAGGGGGAAGATACGCAGTATTTT.

The CDR3 DNA follows: TGTGCCAGCAGCTCATGGACAGGGGCTACTTCACAGTTCTTC. Its translation is CASSSWTGATSQFF. This sequence joins TRBV7-9 and TRBJ2-1, with TRBD1 matching over 9 bases. The germline V gene encodes CDR1 SEHNR and CDR2 FQNEAQ (reference sequence). This CDR3 is built from 14 residues. V trimming: 4 bases; J trimming: 13 bases; junction bases outside the gene matches: 11.

In its sample, this clone ranks as medium-sized. J is TRBJ1-2 and V is TRBV5-5, with 9 bases matching TRBD1. CDR3 length equals 15 residues. V lost 0 bases to trimming and J lost 7 bases; unmatched junction nucleotides: 7. Germline-derived CDR1 and CDR2 are SGHKS and YYEKEE (reference sequence). The CDR3 nucleotides are TGTGCCAGCAGCTTGGCGGGACAGGGATTGTCTGGCTACACCTTC. Amino acids: CASSLAGQGLSGYTF.

J is TRBJ2-1 and V is TRBV7-6, with 9 bases identical to TRBD2. Germline CDR1 reads SGHVS; CDR2 reads FNYEAQ. This CDR3 is built from 15 residues. V was pared by 7 bases and J by 5 bases, with 9 bases of the junction left unmatched. The CDR3 reads CASTLGVAGDNEQFF. For the CDR3, the DNA is TGTGCCAGCACCCTGGGGGTAGCGGGGGACAATGAGCAGTTCTTC. The whole variable domain, filled in from reference TRBV7-6 and TRBJ2-1, reads GAGVSQSPRYKVTKRGQDVALRCDPISGHVSLYWYRQALGQGPEFLTYFNYEAQQDKSGLPNDRFSAERPEGSISTLTIQRTEQRDSAMYRCASTLGVAGDNEQFFGPGTRLTVL.

The chain has TRBV2 and TRBJ1-2; 8 nucleotides line up with TRBD1. CDR3 length equals 13 residues. Looked up from germline, CDR1 is SNHLY and CDR2 is FYNNEI. V was pared by 6 bases and J by 2 bases, with 2 bases of the junction left unmatched. DNA for the CDR3: TGTGCCAGCAGCTGGACAGGGAACTATGGCTACACCTTC. It specifies CASSWTGNYGYTF.

This chain links TRBV7-9 with TRBJ2-1, with TRBD2 identical over 7 bases. V gave up 6 bases and J gave up 6 bases; unmatched junction bases: 8. The CDR3 totals 14 residues. The germline V gene has CDR1 SEHNR and CDR2 FQNEAQ (reference sequence). The CDR3, as DNA: TGTGCCAGCAGTACGGGGAGGGAGGTCAATGAGCAGTTCTTC. Translated: CASSTGREVNEQFF.

V and J are TRBV19 and TRBJ2-3; 8 bases are shared with TRBD2. Germline V gene sequence: CDR1 LNHDA, CDR2 SQIVND (reference sequence). V lost 8 bases and J lost 2; bases outside the gene matches: 6. The CDR3 has 14 amino acids. The DNA of the CDR3 is TGTGCCAGTGGCTTACTAGCGGACACAGATACGCAGTATTTT. Translated: CASGLLADTDTQYF. The full variable domain, in which reference TRBV19 and TRBJ2-3 provide the parts outside the CDR3, is DGGITQSPKYLFRKEGQNVTLSCEQNLNHDAMYWYRQDPGQGLRLIYYSQIVNDFQKGDIAEGYSVSREKKESFPLTVTSAQKNPTAFYLCASGLLADTDTQYFGPGTRLTVL.

The V call is TRBV7-9, the J call TRBJ2-3; D not resolved. The CDR3 has 16 residues. The ends were cut back, 1 base at V and 4 bases at J, with 15 bases in the middle. Germline CDR1 and CDR2: SEHNR and FQNEAQ (reference sequence). CDR3 amino acids: CASSLDNFPLADTQYF. Here the CDR3 DNA reads TGTGCCAGCAGCTTAGATAACTTCCCTTTAGCAGATACGCAGTATTTT.

The V and J genes are TRBV2 and TRBJ1-5; D unresolved. Germline V lookup: CDR1 SNHLY, CDR2 FYNNEI. V was trimmed by 4 bases and J by 4 bases, leaving 26 bases between them. This CDR3 spans 19 amino acids. The CDR3 loop reads CASSVLGSGPGVGNQPQHF. The CDR3 coding sequence is TGTGCCAGCAGTGTATTGGGTAGCGGGCCAGGAGTGGGTAATCAGCCCCAGCATTTT.

The V call is TRBV27, the J call TRBJ1-5; no firm D call. Germline V gene lookup returns CDR1 MNHEY and CDR2 SMNVEV (reference sequence). V was clipped by 5 bases and J by 1 base, with 9 bases between them. The CDR3 is made up of 14 amino acids. CDR3 in amino acids: CASSVGRSNQPQHF. The CDR3 region has the DNA TGTGCCAGCAGTGTGGGGAGGAGCAATCAGCCCCAGCATTTT.

The CDR3 region is CASSYGGGNTEAFF. The CDR3 DNA is TGTGCCAGCAGTTACGGGGGCGGGAACACTGAAGCTTTCTTT. The rearrangement joins TRBV6-6 to TRBJ1-1, with a tentative D call TRBD1 (6 bases). V was shortened by 2 bases and J by 1 base, with 8 bases between the two germline ends. The germline V gene encodes CDR1 MNHNY and CDR2 SVGAGI (reference sequence). The CDR3 totals 14 residues.

This clone has only a few counts. This chain connects TRBV30 to TRBJ1-1, with no clear D. V lost 2 bases and J 2 bases, leaving 9 bases between the germline ends. Germline CDR1 reads GTSNPN; CDR2 reads SVGIG (reference sequence). The CDR3 extends over 13 amino acids. Here the CDR3 DNA reads TGTGCCTGGAGTCGAGATTATAACACTGAAGCTTTCTTT. It specifies CAWSRDYNTEAFF.

This clone showed up just a few times. V and J are TRBV10-3 and TRBJ2-1; no definite D call. Germline V gene data show CDR1 as ENHRY and CDR2 as SYGVKD. CDR3 length equals 12 residues. The V gene lost 4 bases and the J gene lost 6 bases, with 7 bases spanning the gap. The CDR3 here is CAISVSGNEQFF. In DNA form, the CDR3 reads TGTGCCATCAGTGTGAGTGGCAATGAGCAGTTCTTC.

This clone has just one count. The chain links TRBV6-5 to TRBJ2-2; TRBD1 is a possible D gene (6 bases). Trimming left V 8 bases short and J 3 bases short, with 13 bases between. From germline, CDR1 is MNHEY and CDR2 SVGAGI. This CDR3 region has 14 residues. DNA of the CDR3: TGTGCCAGCTCAGGGGAGTTGGACACCGGGGAGCTGTTTTTT. This sequence encodes CASSGELDTGELFF.

The rearrangement links TRBV2 to TRBJ2-5, with 8 nucleotides matching TRBD1. V shed 8 bases, J shed 2 bases, and the junction held 10 bases outside the gene matches. Germline V lookup: CDR1 SNHLY, CDR2 FYNNEI. The CDR3 is 15 amino acids. CDR3 DNA sequence: TGTGCCAGCGGTAGGACAGGGCGGAATCAAGAGACCCAGTACTTC. Its translation: CASGRTGRNQETQYF.

The CDR3, as DNA: TGTGCCACCAGCAGAGGGGCCAGGTCCCTGACTGAAGCTTTCTTT. Encoded protein: CATSRGARSLTEAFF. The chain uses TRBV15 and TRBJ1-1; D uncertain. The CDR3 length is 15 residues. V lost 1 base and J lost 5, with 14 bases in between. Germline V gene sequence: CDR1 LNHNV, CDR2 YYDKDF (reference sequence). The full variable domain, completed using reference TRBV15 and TRBJ1-1, is DAMVIQNPRYQVTQFGKPVTLSCSQTLNHNVMYWYQQKSSQAPKLLFHYYDKDFNNEADTPDNFQSRRPNTSFCFLDIRSPGLGDTAMYLCATSRGARSLTEAFFGQGTRLTVV.

The rearrangement links TRBV7-2 to TRBJ1-2; D is undetermined. There are 14 residues in the CDR3. CDR1 and CDR2 (germline): SGHTA, FQGNSA. V was cut by 3 bases and J by 2 bases, with 10 bases left in between. The CDR3 region has the DNA TGTGCCAGCAGCTTTTCCCGCCAGAACTATGGCTACACCTTC. Translating it yields CASSFSRQNYGYTF.

In this sample, this clone turned up a few times. This chain uses TRBV5-1 with TRBJ2-7, with D possibly being TRBD1 (5 bases). The V end lost 1 base, the J end lost 4 bases, and 12 bases lay between the germline ends. Germline V CDR1 and CDR2: SGHRS, YFSETQ. The CDR3 sequence is 14 residues long. The DNA of the CDR3 is TGCGCCAGCAGCTTGTCGCAGGGCCGGTACGAGCAGTACTTC. It yields the protein CASSLSQGRYEQYF.

This chain connects TRBV10-3 to TRBJ2-1; possibly TRBD2 for D (7 bases). Trimming took 8 bases from V and 7 from J, leaving 18 bases between them. CDR1 is ENHRY and CDR2 is SYGVKD in the germline V gene. This CDR3 comprises 14 residues. The CDR3 protein is CAIYSGRGHNEQFF. The CDR3 DNA follows: TGTGCCATCTATAGCGGGCGGGGGCATAATGAGCAGTTCTTC.

The V gene is TRBV5-1, the J gene TRBJ2-2; TRBD2 matches 9 bases. J was trimmed by 2 bases and V by 2 bases; bases with no gene match: 4. The CDR3 has 16 amino acids. Germline CDR1 and CDR2: SGHRS and YFSETQ. CDR3 sequence: CASSFSGSLNTGELFF. CDR3 coding DNA: TGCGCCAGCAGCTTTAGCGGGAGCCTTAACACCGGGGAGCTGTTTTTT.

The rearrangement links TRBV4-1 to TRBJ2-1, with D unclear. V lost 5 bases, J lost 12 bases, and 20 bases lay in between. The CDR3 totals 14 residues. Germline CDR1 is MGHRA and CDR2 is YSYEKL. The CDR3 is CASSEATLGDRQFF. The CDR3 nucleotides are TGCGCCAGCAGCGAGGCCACCCTAGGAGATCGGCAGTTCTTC.

This chain connects TRBV5-6 to TRBJ2-3, with 9 bases identical to TRBD1. V was pared by 4 bases and J by 4 bases, with 7 bases of the junction left unmatched. The germline gives CDR1 SGHDT, CDR2 YYEEEE. The CDR3 covers 15 residues. CDR3 sequence reads: CASSPTGGDSDTQYF. CDR3 nucleotide sequence: TGTGCCAGCAGCCCTACAGGGGGCGACTCAGATACGCAGTATTTT.

The chain's CDR3 is CASSLGQGVRGYTF. The CDR3 DNA is TGCGCCAGCAGCTTGGGACAGGGGGTACGTGGCTACACCTTC. V and J are TRBV5-1 and TRBJ1-2; TRBD1 agrees at 9 bases. The CDR3 contains 14 residues. The V gene's germline CDR1 is SGHRS and CDR2 YFSETQ. J was trimmed by 7 bases and V by 0 bases; bases with no gene match: 4.

V usage is TRBV13 and J usage is TRBJ2-5; 13 bases are shared with TRBD2. CDR3 size: 17 residues. V was clipped by 4 bases and J by 5 bases; unmatched bases: 10. The germline CDR1 and CDR2 sequences are PRHDT and FYEKMQ (reference sequence). The CDR3 reads CASSSRGLAGVEETQYF. In DNA, the CDR3 is TGTGCCAGCAGCTCCCGCGGACTAGCGGGAGTTGAGGAGACCCAGTACTTC.

The gene calls are TRBV5-4 and TRBJ2-1; 9 bases fit TRBD1. The V segment lost 4 bases and the J segment 6 bases; nucleotides outside the gene matches: 8. The CDR3 loop spans 15 amino acids. Looked up from germline, CDR1 is SGHNT and CDR2 is YYREEE (reference sequence). CDR3: CASSRRTGESNEQFF. The CDR3, as DNA: TGTGCCAGCAGCAGGCGGACAGGGGAATCCAATGAGCAGTTCTTC.

The V and J genes are TRBV5-6 and TRBJ2-3; D is undetermined. The CDR3 covers 15 residues. Germline CDR1 reads SGHDT; CDR2 reads YYEEEE. V was pared by 2 bases and J by 3 bases, with 13 bases between. The CDR3 region has the DNA TGTGCCAGCAGCTTCGACGCAACCGGGACAGATACGCAGTATTTT. Translation: CASSFDATGTDTQYF.

This rearrangement joins TRBV28 to TRBJ1-5; D possibly corresponds to TRBD1 (6 bases). Deletions cut 6 bases from V and 7 bases from J, with 16 bases between. The CDR3 is 14 amino acids. In germline, CDR1 is MDHEN, CDR2 SYDVKM. In DNA form, the CDR3 reads TGTGCCAGCAGGGCGGGCGGGGGCTGGCAGCCCCAGCATTTT. It codes for CASRAGGGWQPQHF. The whole variable domain, remainder taken from reference TRBV28 and TRBJ1-5, is DVKVTQSSRYLVKRTGEKVFLECVQDMDHENMFWYRQDPGLGLRLIYFSYDVKMKEKGDIPEGYSVSREKKERFSLILESASTNQTSMYLCASRAGGGWQPQHFGDGTRLSIL.

The genes are TRBV7-9 and TRBJ2-3, with 7 nucleotides matching TRBD2. The CDR3 has 14 amino acids. Germline lookup yields CDR1 SEHNR and CDR2 FQNEAQ (reference sequence). Trimming removed 4 bases from V and 2 bases from J; junction bases left unmatched: 3. CDR3 sequence (DNA): TGTGCCAGCAGCTGGAGCGGGACCACAGATACGCAGTATTTT. Protein sequence: CASSWSGTTDTQYF.